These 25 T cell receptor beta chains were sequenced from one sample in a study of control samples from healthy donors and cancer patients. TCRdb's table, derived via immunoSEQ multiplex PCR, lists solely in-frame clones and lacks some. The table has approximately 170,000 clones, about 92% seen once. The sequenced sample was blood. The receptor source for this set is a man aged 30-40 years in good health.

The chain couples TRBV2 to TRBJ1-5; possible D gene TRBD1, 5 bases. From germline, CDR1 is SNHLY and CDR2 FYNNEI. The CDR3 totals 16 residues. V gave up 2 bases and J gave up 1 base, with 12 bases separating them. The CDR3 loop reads CASSERVQASNQPQHF. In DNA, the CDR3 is TGTGCCAGCAGTGAAAGGGTACAGGCGAGCAATCAGCCCCAGCATTTT.

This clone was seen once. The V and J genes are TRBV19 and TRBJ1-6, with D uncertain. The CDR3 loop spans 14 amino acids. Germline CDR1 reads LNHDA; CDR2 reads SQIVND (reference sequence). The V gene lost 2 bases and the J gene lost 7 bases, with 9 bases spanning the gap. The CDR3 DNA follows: TGTGCCAGTAGTATAATCGGGGAGAATTCACCCCTCCACTTT. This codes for CASSIIGENSPLHF.

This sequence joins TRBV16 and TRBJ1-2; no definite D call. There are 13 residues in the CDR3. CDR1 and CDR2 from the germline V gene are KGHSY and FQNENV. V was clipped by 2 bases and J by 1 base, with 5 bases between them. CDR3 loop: CASSQGFNYGYTF. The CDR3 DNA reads TGTGCCAGCAGCCAAGGGTTTAACTATGGCTACACCTTC. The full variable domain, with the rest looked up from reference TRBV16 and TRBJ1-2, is GEEVAQTPKHLVRGEGQKAKLYCAPIKGHSYVFWYQQVLKNEFKFLISFQNENVFDETGMPKERFSAKCLPNSPCSLEIQATKLEDSAVYFCASSQGFNYGYTFGSGTRLTVV.

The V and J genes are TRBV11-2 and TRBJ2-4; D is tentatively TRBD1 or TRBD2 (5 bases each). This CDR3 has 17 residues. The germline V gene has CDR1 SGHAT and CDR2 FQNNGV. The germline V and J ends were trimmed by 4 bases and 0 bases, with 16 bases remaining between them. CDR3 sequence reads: CASSWGRGGLAKNIQYF. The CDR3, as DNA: TGTGCCAGCAGCTGGGGACGTGGAGGACTAGCCAAAAACATTCAGTACTTC.

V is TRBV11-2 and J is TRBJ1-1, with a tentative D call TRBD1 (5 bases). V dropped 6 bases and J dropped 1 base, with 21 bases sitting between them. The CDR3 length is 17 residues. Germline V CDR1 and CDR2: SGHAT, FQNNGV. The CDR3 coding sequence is TGTGCCAGCAGTAATCCGGGACTCCGGCCTAGGAACACTGAAGCTTTCTTT. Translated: CASSNPGLRPRNTEAFF.

The CDR3 DNA follows: TGTGCCAGCAGTTCCCACCTAAAGACAGCCCAGAATGAAAAACTGTTTTTT. It is translated as CASSSHLKTAQNEKLFF. The chain recombines TRBV7-9 with TRBJ1-4, with D possibly being TRBD1 (5 bases). Trimming pared 6 bases from V and 5 bases from J, leaving 22 bases between. Germline CDR1 reads SEHNR; CDR2 reads FQNEAQ (reference sequence). The CDR3 length is 17 residues.

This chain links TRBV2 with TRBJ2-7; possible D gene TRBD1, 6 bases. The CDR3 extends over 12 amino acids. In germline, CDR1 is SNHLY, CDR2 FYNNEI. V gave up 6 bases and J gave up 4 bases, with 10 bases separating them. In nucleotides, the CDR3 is TGTGCCAGCAGCGTAACAGGGTACGAGCAGTACTTC. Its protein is CASSVTGYEQYF.

CDR3 loop: CASSLGTGRNSPLHF. For the CDR3, the DNA is TGTGCCAGCAGCTTAGGTACAGGGCGTAATTCACCCCTCCACTTT. The rearrangement links TRBV7-3 to TRBJ1-6; possibly TRBD1 for D (6 bases). Trimming pared 2 bases from V and 6 bases from J, leaving 11 bases between. The V gene's germline CDR1 is SGHTA and CDR2 FQGTGA. This CDR3 has 15 amino acids.

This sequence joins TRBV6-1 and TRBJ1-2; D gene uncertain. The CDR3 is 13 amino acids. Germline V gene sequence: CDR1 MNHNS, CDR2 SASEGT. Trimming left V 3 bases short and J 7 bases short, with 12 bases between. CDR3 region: CASSDGKLVGYTF. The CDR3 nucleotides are TGTGCCAGCAGTGACGGGAAACTGGTTGGCTACACCTTC.

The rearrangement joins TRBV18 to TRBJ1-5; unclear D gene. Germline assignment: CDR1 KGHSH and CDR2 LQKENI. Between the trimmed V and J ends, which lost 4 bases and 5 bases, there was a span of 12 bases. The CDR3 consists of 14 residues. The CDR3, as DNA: TGTGCCAGCTCACGACGGGGTGAGTATCAGCCCCAGCATTTT. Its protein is CASSRRGEYQPQHF. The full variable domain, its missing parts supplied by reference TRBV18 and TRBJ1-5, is NAGVMQNPRHLVRRRGQEARLRCSPMKGHSHVYWYRQLPEEGLKFMVYLQKENIIDESGMPKERFSAEFPKEGPSILRIQQVVRGDSAAYFCASSRRGEYQPQHFGDGTRLSIL.

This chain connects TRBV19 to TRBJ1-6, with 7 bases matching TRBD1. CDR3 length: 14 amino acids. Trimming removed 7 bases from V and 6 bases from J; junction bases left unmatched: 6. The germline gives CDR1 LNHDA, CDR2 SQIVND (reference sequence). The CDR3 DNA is TGTGCCAGTAATGAACAGGGGTCTAATTCACCCCTCCACTTT. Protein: CASNEQGSNSPLHF.

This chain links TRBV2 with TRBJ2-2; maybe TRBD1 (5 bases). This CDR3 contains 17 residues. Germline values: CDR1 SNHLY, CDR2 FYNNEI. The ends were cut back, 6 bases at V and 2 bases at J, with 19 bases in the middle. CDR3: CASRPGQGPLNTGELFF. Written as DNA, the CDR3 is TGTGCCAGCAGACCCGGACAAGGGCCGCTTAACACCGGGGAGCTGTTTTTT.

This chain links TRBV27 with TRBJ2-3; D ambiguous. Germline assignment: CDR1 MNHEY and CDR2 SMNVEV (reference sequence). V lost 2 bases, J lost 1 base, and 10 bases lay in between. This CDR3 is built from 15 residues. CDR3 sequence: CASSLRYLGTDTQYF. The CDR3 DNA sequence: TGTGCCAGCAGTTTACGGTACCTCGGCACAGATACGCAGTATTTT.

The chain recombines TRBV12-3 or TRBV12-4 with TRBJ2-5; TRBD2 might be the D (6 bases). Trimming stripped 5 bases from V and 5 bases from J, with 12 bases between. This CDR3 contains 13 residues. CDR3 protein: CASSQDSGETQYF. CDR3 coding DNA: TGTGCCAGCAGTCAAGACAGCGGGGAGACCCAGTACTTC.

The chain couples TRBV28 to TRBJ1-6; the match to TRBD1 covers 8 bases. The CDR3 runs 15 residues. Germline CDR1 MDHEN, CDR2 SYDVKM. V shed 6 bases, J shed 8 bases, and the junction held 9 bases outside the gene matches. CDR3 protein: CASSGQGFSDSPLHF. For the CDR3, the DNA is TGTGCCAGCAGCGGACAGGGTTTCAGTGATTCACCCCTCCACTTT.

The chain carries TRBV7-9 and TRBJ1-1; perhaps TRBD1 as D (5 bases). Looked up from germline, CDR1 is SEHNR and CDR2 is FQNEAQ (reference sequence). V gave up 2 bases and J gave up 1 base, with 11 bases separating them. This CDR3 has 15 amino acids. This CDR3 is CASSLRGAGNTEAFF. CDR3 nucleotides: TGTGCCAGCAGCTTAAGAGGGGCGGGGAACACTGAAGCTTTCTTT.

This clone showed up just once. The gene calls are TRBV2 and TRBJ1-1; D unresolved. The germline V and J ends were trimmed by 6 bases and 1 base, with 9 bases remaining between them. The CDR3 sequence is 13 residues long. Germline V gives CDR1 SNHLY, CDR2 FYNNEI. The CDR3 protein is CASSLDGNTEAFF. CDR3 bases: TGTGCCAGCAGCTTAGACGGGAACACTGAAGCTTTCTTT. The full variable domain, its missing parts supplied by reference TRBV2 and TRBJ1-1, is EPEVTQTPSHQVTQMGQEVILRCVPISNHLYFYWYRQILGQKVEFLVSFYNNEISEKSEIFDDQFSVERPDGSNFTLKIRSTKLEDSAMYFCASSLDGNTEAFFGQGTRLTVV.

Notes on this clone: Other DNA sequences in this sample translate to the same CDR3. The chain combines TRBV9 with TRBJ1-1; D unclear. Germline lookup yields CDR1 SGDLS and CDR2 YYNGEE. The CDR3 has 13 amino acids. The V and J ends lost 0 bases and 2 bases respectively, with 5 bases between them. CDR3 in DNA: TGTGCCAGCAGCGTAGAAGGTAACACTGAAGCTTTCTTT. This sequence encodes CASSVEGNTEAFF. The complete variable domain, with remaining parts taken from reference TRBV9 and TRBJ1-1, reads DSGVTQTPKHLITATGQRVTLRCSPRSGDLSVYWYQQSLDQGLQFLIQYYNGEERAKGNILERFSAQQFPDLHSELNLSSLELGDSALYFCASSVEGNTEAFFGQGTRLTVV.

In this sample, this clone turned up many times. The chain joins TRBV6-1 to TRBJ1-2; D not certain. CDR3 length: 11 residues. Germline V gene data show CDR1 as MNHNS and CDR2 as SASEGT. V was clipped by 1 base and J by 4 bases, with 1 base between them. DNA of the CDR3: TGTGCCAGCAGTGAAGGCTATGGCTACACCTTC. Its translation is CASSEGYGYTF.

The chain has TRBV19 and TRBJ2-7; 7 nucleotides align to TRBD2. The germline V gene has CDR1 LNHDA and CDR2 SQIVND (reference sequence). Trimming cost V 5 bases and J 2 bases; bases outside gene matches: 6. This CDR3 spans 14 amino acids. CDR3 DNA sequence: TGTGCCAGTAGTCTCCAGCGGGGTACCTACGAGCAGTACTTC. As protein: CASSLQRGTYEQYF.

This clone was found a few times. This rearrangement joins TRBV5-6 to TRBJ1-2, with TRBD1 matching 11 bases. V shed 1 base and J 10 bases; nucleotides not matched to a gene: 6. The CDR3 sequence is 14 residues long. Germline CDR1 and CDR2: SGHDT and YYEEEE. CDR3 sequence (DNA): TGTGCCAGCAGCTTGTCGGGGACAGGGGGTCCCTACACCTTC. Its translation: CASSLSGTGGPYTF.

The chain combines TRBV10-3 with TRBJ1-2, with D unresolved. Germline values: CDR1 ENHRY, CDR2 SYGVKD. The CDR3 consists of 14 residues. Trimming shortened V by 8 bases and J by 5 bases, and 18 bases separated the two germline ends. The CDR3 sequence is CAISQVGTGYGYTF. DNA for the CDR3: TGTGCCATCTCTCAAGTTGGCACGGGATATGGCTACACCTTC.

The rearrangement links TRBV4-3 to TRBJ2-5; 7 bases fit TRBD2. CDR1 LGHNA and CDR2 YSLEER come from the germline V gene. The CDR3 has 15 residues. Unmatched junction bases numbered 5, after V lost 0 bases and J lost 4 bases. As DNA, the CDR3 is TGCGCCAGCAGCCAAGATGGACTAGGCGGAGAGACCCAGTACTTC. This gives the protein CASSQDGLGGETQYF.

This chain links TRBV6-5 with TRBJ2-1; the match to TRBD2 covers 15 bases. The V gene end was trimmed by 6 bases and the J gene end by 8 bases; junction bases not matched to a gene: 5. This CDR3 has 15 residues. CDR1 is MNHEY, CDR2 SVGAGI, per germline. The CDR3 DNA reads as TGTGCCAGCAGCCCGGGACTAGCGGGAGGCGATGAGCAGTTCTTC. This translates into CASSPGLAGGDEQFF.

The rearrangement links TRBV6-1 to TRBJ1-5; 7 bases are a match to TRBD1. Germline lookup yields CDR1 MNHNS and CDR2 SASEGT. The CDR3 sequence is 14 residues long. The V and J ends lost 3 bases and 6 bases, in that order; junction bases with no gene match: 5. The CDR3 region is CASSDNRGRQPQHF. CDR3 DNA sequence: TGTGCCAGCAGTGATAACAGGGGTCGTCAGCCCCAGCATTTT.